The clone carrying this T cell receptor beta chain was counted ten times or more. This sample is drawn from a study of T cells in Graves' hyperthyroidism and ophthalmopathy. TCR beta CDR3 sequences were amplified from RNA transcripts. In the first-round RT-PCR of the TCR CDR3, the HTBI primer set was used. MiXCR was run by TCRdb on the multiplex PCR reads, yielding one entry per CDR3 protein. Counted here are around 190,000 distinct CDR3 sequences, 15% to 20% occurring once; the ten biggest clones make up approximately 28%. With 4 bases clipped from V and 10 bases from J, the junction kept 10 bases outside the gene matches. In germline, CDR1 is DFQATT, CDR2 SNEGSKA (reference sequence). The CDR3 length is 16 residues.

This clonotype originated in a woman aged 45 to 65 with Graves' hyperthyroidism. Sequenced sample: blood. The chain carries TRBV20-1 and TRBJ2-1; 16 bases match TRBD2. CDR3 in amino acids: CSATGTSGGAAWEQFF. Written as DNA, the CDR3 is TGCAGTGCTACCGGGACTAGCGGGGGGGCGGCGTGGGAGCAGTTCTTC.